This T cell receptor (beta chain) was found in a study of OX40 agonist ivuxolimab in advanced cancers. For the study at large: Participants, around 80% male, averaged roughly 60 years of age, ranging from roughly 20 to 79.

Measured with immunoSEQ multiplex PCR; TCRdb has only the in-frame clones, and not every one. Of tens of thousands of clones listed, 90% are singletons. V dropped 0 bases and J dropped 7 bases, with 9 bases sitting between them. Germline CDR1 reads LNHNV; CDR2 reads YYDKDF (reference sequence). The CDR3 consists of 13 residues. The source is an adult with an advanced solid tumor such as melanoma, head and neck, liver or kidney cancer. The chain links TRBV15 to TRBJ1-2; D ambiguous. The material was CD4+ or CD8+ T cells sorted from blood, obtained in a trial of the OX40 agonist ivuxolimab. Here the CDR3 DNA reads TGTGCCACCAGCAGAGAGAGGATCAGTGGCTACACCTTC. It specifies CATSRERISGYTF.